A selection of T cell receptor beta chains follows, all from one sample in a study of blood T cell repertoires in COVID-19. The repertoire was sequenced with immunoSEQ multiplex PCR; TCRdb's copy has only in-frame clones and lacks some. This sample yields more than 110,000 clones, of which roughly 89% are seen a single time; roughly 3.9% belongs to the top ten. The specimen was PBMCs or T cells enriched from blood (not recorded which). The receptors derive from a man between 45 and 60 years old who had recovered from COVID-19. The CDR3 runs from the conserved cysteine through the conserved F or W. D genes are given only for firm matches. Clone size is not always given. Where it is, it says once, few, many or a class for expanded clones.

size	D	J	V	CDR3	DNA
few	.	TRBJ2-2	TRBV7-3	CASSLIASNANTGELFF	TGTGCCAGCAGCTTAATTGCGAGCAACGCGAACACCGGGGAGCTGTTTTTT
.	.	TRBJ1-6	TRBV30	CAWSVLGQYNSPLHF	TGTGCCTGGAGTGTTTTAGGACAGTATAATTCACCCCTCCACTTT
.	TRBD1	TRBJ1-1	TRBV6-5	CASSYLRTGLNTEAFF	TGTGCCAGCAGTTACCTACGGACAGGATTGAACACTGAAGCTTTCTTT
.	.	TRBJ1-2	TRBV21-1	CASNQGPRDKHRGIYGYTF	TGTGCCAGCAATCAGGGCCCCCGGGACAAACACCGAGGGATCTATGGCTACACCTTC
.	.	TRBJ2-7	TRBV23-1	CASSHRRWQEDYEQYF	TGCGCCAGCAGTCATAGACGGTGGCAGGAGGACTACGAGCAGTACTTC
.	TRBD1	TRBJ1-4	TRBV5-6	CASSVRTGWSEKLFF	TGTGCCAGCAGCGTCCGGACAGGTTGGAGTGAAAAACTGTTTTTT
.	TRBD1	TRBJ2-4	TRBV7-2	CASSSYDRGGIQYF	TGTGCCAGCAGCTCGTATGACAGGGGAGGCATTCAGTACTTC
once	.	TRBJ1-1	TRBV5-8	CASSPRTGTGTEAFF	TGTGCCAGCAGCCCTAGGACGGGAACCGGCACTGAAGCTTTCTTT
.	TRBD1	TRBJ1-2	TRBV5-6	CASSWGTAPYGYTF	TGTGCCAGCAGCTGGGGGACAGCACCTTATGGCTACACCTTC
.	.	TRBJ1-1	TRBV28	CASSPRVRTHRAFF	TGTGCCAGCAGCCCTCGTGTTCGGACACACAGAGCTTTCTTT
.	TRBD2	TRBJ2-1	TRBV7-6	CASSLVAGDSYNEQFF	TGTGCCAGCAGCTTAGTAGCGGGAGACTCCTACAATGAGCAGTTCTTC
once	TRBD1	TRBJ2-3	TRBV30	CAWSMSRQGRGADTQYF	TGTGCCTGGAGTATGTCTCGACAGGGTCGCGGTGCAGATACGCAGTATTTT
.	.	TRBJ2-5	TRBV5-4	CASSLVGGRETQYF	TGTGCCAGCAGCTTGGTTGGAGGGAGAGAGACCCAGTACTTC
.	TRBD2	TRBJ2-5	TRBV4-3	CASSQEVAGETQYF	TGCGCCAGCAGCCAAGAGGTAGCGGGAGAGACCCAGTACTTC
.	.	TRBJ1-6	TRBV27	CASSLGGSPLHF	TGTGCCAGCAGTTTAGGAGGATCACCCCTCCACTTT
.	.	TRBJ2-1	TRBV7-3	CASSPSGVNEQFF	TGTGCCAGCAGCCCCTCGGGAGTCAATGAGCAGTTCTTC
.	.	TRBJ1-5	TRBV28	CASTKQPRPQHF	TGTGCCAGCACCAAACAGCCTCGGCCCCAGCATTTT
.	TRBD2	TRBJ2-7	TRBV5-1	CASSLDLAGGDEQYF	TGCGCCAGCAGCTTGGACCTAGCGGGAGGCGACGAGCAGTACTTC
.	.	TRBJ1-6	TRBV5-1	CASSLEPGTFESPLHF	TGCGCCAGCAGCTTGGAGCCCGGGACATTCGAATCACCCCTCCACTTT
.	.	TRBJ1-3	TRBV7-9	CASSVQGVRNTIYF	TGTGCCAGCAGCGTACAGGGCGTGAGAAACACCATATATTTT
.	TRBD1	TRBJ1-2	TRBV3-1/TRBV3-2	CASSPNGRGFGYTF	TGTGCCAGCAGCCCAAACGGCAGGGGGTTTGGCTACACCTTC
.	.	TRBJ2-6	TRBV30	CAWTSQGAGANVLTF	TGTGCCTGGACCTCTCAGGGTGCCGGGGCCAACGTCCTGACTTTC
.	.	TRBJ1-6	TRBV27	CASSPIGDGGPPLHF	TGTGCCAGCAGTCCGATCGGGGACGGGGGGCCACCCCTCCACTTT
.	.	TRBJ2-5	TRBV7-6	CASSLAEVRGVSSKETQYF	TGTGCCAGCAGCTTAGCGGAGGTCAGGGGAGTAAGCAGCAAAGAGACCCAGTACTTC
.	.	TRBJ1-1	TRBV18	CASSPKGLYTEAFF	TGTGCCAGCTCACCCAAGGGGCTATACACTGAAGCTTTCTTT
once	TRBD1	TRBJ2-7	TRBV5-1	CASSFITGGSYEQYF	TGCGCCAGCAGCTTCATCACAGGGGGGTCCTACGAGCAGTACTTC
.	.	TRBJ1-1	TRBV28	CASSLGGNTEAFF	TGTGCCAGCAGTCTAGGGGGGAACACTGAAGCTTTCTTT
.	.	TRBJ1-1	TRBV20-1	CSASGRRKAFF	TGCAGTGCCAGCGGACGGCGCAAAGCTTTCTTT
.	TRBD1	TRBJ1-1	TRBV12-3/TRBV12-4	CASSGQGNTEAFF	TGTGCCAGCAGTGGACAGGGGAACACTGAAGCTTTCTTT
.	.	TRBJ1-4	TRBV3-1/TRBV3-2	CASSRRTNEKLFF	TGTGCCAGCAGCCGCAGAACTAATGAAAAACTGTTTTTT
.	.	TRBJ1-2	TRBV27	CASSDSYGYTF	TGTGCCAGCAGCGACAGCTATGGCTACACCTTC
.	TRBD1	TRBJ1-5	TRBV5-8	CASKKGTGYQPQHF	TGTGCCAGCAAAAAAGGGACAGGATATCAGCCCCAGCATTTT
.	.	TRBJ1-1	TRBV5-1	CASSLSQGRTEAFF	TGCGCCAGCAGCTTGTCTCAGGGTAGGACTGAAGCTTTCTTT
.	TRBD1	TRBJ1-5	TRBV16	CASSQGTRDRNQPQHF	TGTGCCAGCAGCCAAGGGACGAGGGACAGAAATCAGCCCCAGCATTTT
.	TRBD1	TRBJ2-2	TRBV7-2	CASSPQGLYTGELFF	TGTGCCAGCAGCCCACAGGGGCTATACACCGGGGAGCTGTTTTTT
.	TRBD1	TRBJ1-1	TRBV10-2	CASGGQGGNTEAFF	TGCGCCAGCGGCGGACAGGGAGGGAACACTGAAGCTTTCTTT
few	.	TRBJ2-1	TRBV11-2	CASSPSDEQFF	TGTGCCAGCAGCCCTAGCGATGAGCAGTTCTTC
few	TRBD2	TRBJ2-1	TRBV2	CASKSASGRENEQFF	TGTGCCAGCAAGTCCGCTAGCGGGAGGGAAAATGAGCAGTTCTTC
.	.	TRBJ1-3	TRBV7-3	CASSPQSGNTIYF	TGTGCCAGCAGCCCCCAGTCTGGAAACACCATATATTTT
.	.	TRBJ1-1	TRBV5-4	CASSLSSGWNTEAFF	TGTGCCAGCAGCTTGTCGTCAGGGTGGAACACTGAAGCTTTCTTT
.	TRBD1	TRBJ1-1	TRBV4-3	CASSQGGQMNTEAFF	TGCGCCAGCAGCCAAGGGGGACAGATGAACACTGAAGCTTTCTTT
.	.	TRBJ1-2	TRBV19	CASNYGNYGYTF	TGTGCCAGTAATTACGGTAACTATGGCTACACCTTC
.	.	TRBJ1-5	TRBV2	CASSGAIGQPQHF	TGTGCCAGCAGTGGGGCTATCGGACAGCCCCAGCATTTT
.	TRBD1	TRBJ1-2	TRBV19	CASSTRDSPNYGYTF	TGTGCCAGTAGTACCCGGGACAGTCCTAACTATGGCTACACCTTC
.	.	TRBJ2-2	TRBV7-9	CASSLDTQIRSGELFF	TGTGCCAGCAGCTTAGATACCCAAATCCGGAGCGGGGAGCTGTTTTTT
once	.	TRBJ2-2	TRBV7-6	CASSLAGGFAGELFF	TGTGCCAGCAGCTTAGCGGGAGGTTTTGCCGGGGAGCTGTTTTTT
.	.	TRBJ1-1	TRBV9	CASSLRVFDTEAFF	TGTGCCAGCAGCCTCAGGGTTTTCGACACTGAAGCTTTCTTT
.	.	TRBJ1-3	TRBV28	CASSPQRGLGNTIYF	TGTGCCAGCAGTCCCCAACGAGGGCTTGGAAACACCATATATTTT
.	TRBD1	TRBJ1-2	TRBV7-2	CASRLQGALNYGYTF	TGTGCCAGCAGGTTACAGGGGGCCCTTAACTATGGCTACACCTTC